This record looks at one TCR beta chain sequence and its context. The data stem from a study of blood T cell repertoires in COVID-19. Seattle's enrolled individuals joined amid active infection and were then monitored longitudinally. This CDR3 is built from 20 residues. Unmatched junction bases numbered 12, after V lost 1 base and J lost 0 bases. Germline-derived CDR1 and CDR2 are LNHNV and YYDKDF (reference sequence). Source study methods: Amplification from reference gene primers served as the basis for estimated nucleated cell counts. Only in-frame clones appear in the TCRdb table, and some are missing; sequencing was by immunoSEQ multiplex PCR. V, J and clone size are those of that table, while D and trimming were read from the DNA. The profile shows around 400,000 clones, approximately 87% of them singletons.

This receptor was taken from a young woman with COVID-19, enrolled during active disease. Sequencing was carried out using peripheral blood. The V call is TRBV15, the J call TRBJ1-5; TRBD1 matches 10 bases. CDR3: CATSRVNPGQGPYSNQPQHF. The CDR3 nucleotides are TGTGCCACCAGCAGAGTCAATCCGGGACAGGGGCCTTATAGCAATCAGCCCCAGCATTTT. Complete variable domain (other parts from reference TRBV15 and TRBJ1-5): DAMVIQNPRYQVTQFGKPVTLSCSQTLNHNVMYWYQQKSSQAPKLLFHYYDKDFNNEADTPDNFQSRRPNTSFCFLDIRSPGLGDTAMYLCATSRVNPGQGPYSNQPQHFGDGTRLSIL.